The next 26 T cell receptor beta chains were all read from a single sample in a study of T cells in Graves' hyperthyroidism and ophthalmopathy. RNA transcripts were the template for amplifying TCR beta CDR3 regions. HTBI primers were employed in a first-round RT-PCR of the TCR CDR3. In TCRdb, the multiplex PCR reads were re-called with MiXCR into one record per CDR3 protein. The sample lists a few hundred thousand distinct CDR3 sequences, about 16% occurring once. The sequencing sample was made of blood. The receptors originated from a woman aged 25 to 39 with Graves' ophthalmopathy.

This clonotype was detected ten times or more. The chain recombines TRBV3-1 with TRBJ2-2, with 10 nucleotides matching TRBD2. This CDR3 comprises 19 residues. Trimming cost V 4 bases and J 0 bases; bases outside gene matches: 11. Germline assignment: CDR1 LGHDT and CDR2 YNNKEL (reference sequence). The CDR3 protein is CASSRRASGSFANTGELFF. CDR3 DNA: TGTGCCAGCAGCCGGAGGGCTAGCGGGAGCTTCGCGAACACCGGGGAGCTGTTTTTT.

This clonotype was seen ten or more times. The V gene is TRBV7-2, the J gene TRBJ2-3; weak D call: TRBD1 (5 bases). This CDR3 is 14 amino acids long. Germline V gene lookup returns CDR1 SGHTA and CDR2 FQGNSA. Between the trimmed V and J ends, which lost 2 bases and 3 bases, there was a span of 9 bases. The CDR3 coding sequence is TGTGCCAGCAGCTTAAAGGGGTGGACAGATACGCAGTATTTT. This codes for CASSLKGWTDTQYF. Supplemented by reference TRBV7-2 and TRBJ2-3, the full variable domain reads GAGVSQSPSNKVTEKGKDVELRCDPISGHTALYWYRQSLGQGLEFLIYFQGNSAPDKSGLPSDRFSAERTGGSVSTLTIQRTQQEDSAVYLCASSLKGWTDTQYFGPGTRLTVL.

This clonotype was counted many times. This chain connects TRBV5-1 to TRBJ2-7; TRBD2 might be the D (5 bases). CDR3 length: 13 residues. CDR1 and CDR2 from the germline V gene are SGHRS and YFSETQ. Trimming removed 0 bases from V and 6 bases from J, with 10 bases in between. As DNA, the CDR3 is TGCGCCAGCAGCTTGGGTAGTCGGGGCGAGCAGTACTTC. Translated: CASSLGSRGEQYF.

V gene TRBV7-9 combines with J gene TRBJ2-2, with D perhaps TRBD1 (6 bases). V shed 3 bases and J shed 4 bases, with 15 bases lying between them. CDR1 SEHNR and CDR2 FQNEAQ come from the germline V gene (reference sequence). CDR3 length equals 16 residues. The CDR3 DNA is TGTGCCAGCAGCTTTAAAGGGACAAGCGGCACCGGGGAGCTGTTTTTT. Encoded protein: CASSFKGTSGTGELFF.

This clonotype was picked up many times. The CDR3 nucleotides are TGCAGTGCTAGGAATAGGCGGACCCCCTCCTACGAGCAGTACTTC. This sequence encodes CSARNRRTPSYEQYF. The rearrangement uses TRBV20-1 and TRBJ2-7, with no clear D. The ends were cut back, 3 bases at V and 0 bases at J, with 15 bases in the middle. CDR1 is DFQATT and CDR2 is SNEGSKA in the germline V gene (reference sequence). The CDR3 sequence is 15 residues long.

Only a few counts were recorded for this clonotype. The rearrangement joins TRBV19 to TRBJ2-7; possible D gene TRBD2, 6 bases. Deletions cut 8 bases from V and 3 bases from J, with 23 bases between. This CDR3 is built from 16 residues. CDR1 is LNHDA, CDR2 SQIVND, per germline (reference sequence). The CDR3 coding sequence is TGTGCCAGTGGACGGGGAGGAGGGCGGTCTATCTACGAGCAGTACTTC. Encoded protein: CASGRGGGRSIYEQYF.

The chain joins TRBV3-1 to TRBJ2-5; 14 nucleotides align to TRBD2. V gave up 3 bases and J gave up 4 bases; unmatched junction bases: 7. Per the germline V gene, CDR1 is LGHDT and CDR2 is YNNKEL (reference sequence). The CDR3 runs 17 residues. Here the CDR3 reads CASSHGTSGSGGETQYF. The DNA for the CDR3 is TGTGCCAGCAGCCACGGGACTAGCGGGAGCGGGGGAGAGACCCAGTACTTC.

This clonotype showed up just a few times. This chain connects TRBV4-3 to TRBJ2-1, with D unclear. V lost 0 bases to trimming and J lost 12 bases, with 12 bases between them. Germline CDR1 reads LGHNA; CDR2 reads YSLEER. The CDR3 consists of 13 residues. CDR3 residues: CASSQDTSVGQFF. Written as DNA, the CDR3 is TGCGCCAGCAGCCAAGATACGAGTGTGGGGCAGTTCTTC.

This clonotype was counted only a few times. The rearrangement uses TRBV2 and TRBJ2-7; 8 positions agree with TRBD2. This CDR3 region has 17 residues. The germline V gene has CDR1 SNHLY and CDR2 FYNNEI. Unmatched junction bases numbered 15, after V lost 4 bases and J lost 4 bases. The CDR3 reads CASSVGLAGRAFYEQYF. Written as DNA, the CDR3 is TGTGCCAGCAGTGTGGGGCTAGCGGGCCGGGCCTTTTACGAGCAGTACTTC.

This clonotype was picked up many times. This chain uses TRBV7-2 with TRBJ2-7; tentatively, D is TRBD2 (6 bases). Trimming shortened V by 4 bases and J by 6 bases, and 19 bases separated the two germline ends. The germline V gene encodes CDR1 SGHTA and CDR2 FQGNSA. The CDR3 is 15 residues long. This CDR3 reads CASSSKRAVVGEQYF. The CDR3 DNA reads as TGTGCCAGCAGCTCAAAGCGGGCTGTGGTAGGCGAGCAGTACTTC.

Only a few counts were recorded for this clonotype. The chain joins TRBV5-4 to TRBJ1-1; the D gene is possibly TRBD1 (5 bases). The V gene's germline CDR1 is SGHNT and CDR2 YYREEE (reference sequence). V was pared by 0 bases and J by 5 bases, with 14 bases between. This CDR3 contains 15 residues. The CDR3 region has the DNA TGTGCCAGCAGCTTGGTATATGGGACGGGGACTGAAGCTTTCTTT. Its protein product is CASSLVYGTGTEAFF.

This clonotype was observed a handful of times. The V gene is TRBV9, the J gene TRBJ1-5, with D possibly matching TRBD1 (5 bases). CDR3 size: 15 residues. The germline gives CDR1 SGDLS, CDR2 YYNGEE. The germline V and J ends were trimmed by 0 bases and 4 bases, with 11 bases remaining between them. The CDR3 here is CASSVEGQPNQPQHF. The CDR3 region has the DNA TGTGCCAGCAGCGTAGAGGGGCAGCCAAATCAGCCCCAGCATTTT.

V is TRBV7-3 and J is TRBJ2-2; tentatively, D is TRBD2 (5 bases). CDR1 and CDR2 from the germline V gene are SGHTA and FQGTGA. V was clipped by 5 bases and J by 2 bases, with 12 bases between them. The CDR3 has 15 residues. CDR3 protein: CASSPRGANTGELFF. The CDR3 DNA follows: TGTGCCAGCAGCCCCCGGGGAGCAAACACCGGGGAGCTGTTTTTT.

This clonotype turned up a few times. The chain uses TRBV10-3 and TRBJ2-1, with 10 bases that match TRBD1. The CDR3 has 14 residues. J gave up 5 bases and V 6 bases, and 4 bases lay outside the gene matches. Germline CDR1 and CDR2: ENHRY and SYGVKD. The CDR3 sequence is CAISTGTGDNEQFF. The CDR3, as DNA: TGTGCCATCAGCACCGGGACAGGGGACAATGAGCAGTTCTTC.

With respect to this clonotype: No conserved phenylalanine or tryptophan is present at the end of the CDR3, so a read error is the likely explanation. The chain joins TRBV2 to TRBJ2-1; D possibly matches TRBD1 or TRBD2 (5 bases each). The V and J ends lost 9 bases and 5 bases respectively, with 14 bases between them. CDR1 is SNHLY, CDR2 FYNNEI, per germline. This CDR3 is 13 amino acids long. The CDR3 spells CARGSSGHNEQFL. CDR3 bases: TGTGCCAGAGGGAGCTCGGGACACAATGAGCAGTTCCTC.

This clonotype showed up just a few times. The chain combines TRBV27 with TRBJ1-6; possible D gene TRBD1, 5 bases. V lost 5 bases and J 7 bases, leaving 15 bases between the germline ends. The CDR3 is 15 amino acids. Per germline, CDR1 MNHEY and CDR2 SMNVEV (reference sequence). CDR3 sequence: CASSPWGAGNSPLHF. The CDR3 nucleotides are TGTGCCAGCAGTCCATGGGGCGCGGGCAATTCACCCCTCCACTTT.

Only a few counts were recorded for this clonotype. The V call is TRBV20-1, the J call TRBJ2-3, with a tentative D call TRBD1 (6 bases). V gave up 4 bases and J gave up 2 bases, with 10 bases separating them. Germline CDR1 reads DFQATT; CDR2 reads SNEGSKA (reference sequence). CDR3 length equals 13 residues. CDR3 in DNA: TGCAGTGCTATAGGGGGAGCCACAGATACGCAGTATTTT. Its protein product is CSAIGGATDTQYF.

This clonotype was seen many times. This rearrangement joins TRBV20-1 to TRBJ2-7; no firm D call. Trimming cost V 0 bases and J 4 bases, with 10 bases left between them. Looked up from germline, CDR1 is DFQATT and CDR2 is SNEGSKA (reference sequence). CDR3 size: 13 residues. This CDR3 is CSARDYLGYEQYF. CDR3 sequence (DNA): TGCAGTGCTAGAGATTACTTGGGGTACGAGCAGTACTTC.

This chain uses TRBV7-9 with TRBJ2-3; D is perhaps TRBD1 (6 bases). This CDR3 region has 16 residues. CDR1 and CDR2 (germline): SEHNR, FQNEAQ (reference sequence). The V gene lost 6 bases and the J gene lost 3 bases, with 19 bases spanning the gap. The CDR3 DNA reads TGTGCCAGCAGTCCACCGACAGGCCGTCGAACAGATACGCAGTATTTT. Translation: CASSPPTGRRTDTQYF.

This clonotype was recorded many times. The chain links TRBV18 to TRBJ2-3; D remains ambiguous. Germline V gene lookup returns CDR1 KGHSH and CDR2 LQKENI. Trimming stripped 2 bases from V and 4 bases from J, with 10 bases between. The CDR3 extends over 14 amino acids. In DNA, the CDR3 is TGTGCCAGCTCACCAGAGGCAGGATCAGATACGCAGTATTTT. Translating gives CASSPEAGSDTQYF.

V gene TRBV27 combines with J gene TRBJ2-7; D remains ambiguous. V was cut by 5 bases and J by 5 bases, with 7 bases left in between. Germline V gene data show CDR1 as MNHEY and CDR2 as SMNVEV (reference sequence). CDR3 length equals 11 residues. CDR3 residues: CASSDLHEQYF. Here the CDR3 DNA reads TGTGCCAGCAGTGATTTACACGAGCAGTACTTC.

The sample holds a few counts of this clonotype. The chain carries TRBV15 and TRBJ2-3; TRBD1 is a possible D gene (6 bases). V dropped 5 bases and J dropped 4 bases, with 13 bases sitting between them. The CDR3 covers 14 residues. Germline lookup yields CDR1 LNHNV and CDR2 YYDKDF (reference sequence). CDR3 in amino acids: CATSPRQVADTQYF. CDR3 DNA sequence: TGTGCCACCAGCCCTAGACAGGTGGCAGATACGCAGTATTTT.

At least ten counts were recorded for this clonotype. This chain connects TRBV7-2 to TRBJ2-7; D might be TRBD1 or TRBD2, each matching 5 bases. The CDR3 runs 13 residues. Germline V gene sequence: CDR1 SGHTA, CDR2 FQGNSA. V gave up 5 bases and J gave up 7 bases, with 15 bases separating them. CDR3 DNA: TGTGCCAGCAGCCCAGGGAGAGGTGGGGAGCAGTACTTC. It encodes CASSPGRGGEQYF.

This clonotype was observed many times. This chain uses TRBV11-3 with TRBJ1-1; D may be TRBD1 (5 bases). Germline V CDR1 and CDR2: SGHNT, YENEEA. The V end was cut by 3 bases, the J end by 3 bases, with 8 bases between. The CDR3 consists of 13 residues. The CDR3 sequence: CASSLWGDTEAFF. As DNA, the CDR3 is TGTGCCAGCAGCTTGTGGGGGGACACTGAAGCTTTCTTT.

The chain couples TRBV2 to TRBJ1-6; D is unresolved. Germline V lookup: CDR1 SNHLY, CDR2 FYNNEI. Trimming removed 8 bases from V and 9 bases from J, with 14 bases in between. The CDR3 consists of 13 residues. The CDR3 protein is CASSPLAGSPLHF. For the CDR3, the DNA is TGTGCCAGCTCTCCTTTGGCTGGTTCACCCCTCCACTTT.

This clonotype has just a few counts. The rearrangement uses TRBV4-3 and TRBJ2-1; unclear D gene. The CDR3 sequence is 13 residues long. Germline V gene sequence: CDR1 LGHNA, CDR2 YSLEER. Trimming shortened V by 0 bases and J by 10 bases, and 10 bases separated the two germline ends. In DNA form, the CDR3 reads TGCGCCAGCAGCCAAGACCCCCGCAGCGAGCAGTTCTTC. Translated: CASSQDPRSEQFF.